A selection of T cell receptor beta chains follows, all from one sample in a study of early T cells in non-severe SARS-CoV-2 infection. One entry per CDR3 protein results from TCRdb running MiXCR on the 5' RACE reads. The table records under 100,000 distinct CDR3 sequences, roughly 9.6% of them present only once. Sequenced: whole blood. Receptor source: an adult who was a healthcare worker with PCR-confirmed SARS-CoV-2 infection or an uninfected control (not recorded which). Both conserved end residues are part of each CDR3. A D gene is named only where the DNA matches it firmly. Rows give clone size only sometimes, using once, few, many, or a class for an expanded clone.

J | size | D | V | CDR3 | DNA
TRBJ1-2 | many | TRBD1 | TRBV5-6 | CASSPLDRDFYGYTF | TGTGCCAGCAGCCCGCTTGACAGGGACTTCTATGGCTACACCTTC
TRBJ1-6 | few | NA | TRBV29-1 | CSVGLRRNNSPLHF | TGCAGCGTCGGCTTACGGAGAAATAATTCACCCCTCCACTTT
TRBJ1-1 | NA | NA | TRBV4-1 | CASSQARGGRVTEAFF | TGCGCCAGCAGCCAGGCAAGAGGGGGAAGGGTAACTGAAGCTTTCTTT
TRBJ1-5 | few | TRBD1 | TRBV5-8 | CASSPWAVGIRGIKPQHF | TGTGCCAGCAGCCCCTGGGCAGTTGGAATCAGGGGGATTAAGCCCCAGCATTTT
TRBJ1-1 | NA | TRBD1 | TRBV9 | CASSPRQGGNTEAFF | TGTGCCAGCAGCCCCAGGCAGGGGGGAAACACTGAAGCTTTCTTT
TRBJ1-2 | NA | NA | TRBV4-1 | CASSQGPETGYTF | TGCGCCAGCAGCCAGGGGCCCGAGACAGGTTACACCTTC
TRBJ2-2 | many | NA | TRBV12-3/TRBV12-4 | CASSDSNTGELFF | TGTGCCAGCAGCGACTCGAACACCGGGGAGCTGTTTTTT
TRBJ2-3 | NA | NA | TRBV20-1 | CSASHLAPTDTQYF | TGCAGTGCTAGTCATCTAGCCCCCACAGATACGCAGTATTTT
TRBJ2-1 | many | NA | TRBV12-3/TRBV12-4 | CASNASPRNEQFF | TGTGCCAGCAACGCCTCGCCTAGGAATGAGCAGTTCTTC
TRBJ2-1 | few | TRBD2 | TRBV3-1 | CASSQRLAGACPFF | TGTGCCAGCAGCCAACGACTAGCGGGAGCTTGTCCGTTCTTC
TRBJ2-3 | NA | NA | TRBV20-1 | CSARDPGRGTSTDTQYF | TGCAGTGCTAGAGACCCGGGGCGCGGAACTAGCACAGATACGCAGTATTTT
TRBJ2-1 | NA | NA | TRBV6-5 | CASSYEGEQFF | TGTGCCAGCAGTTATGAGGGTGAGCAGTTCTTC
TRBJ2-3 | many | TRBD2 | TRBV20-1 | CSARDVKRETTDTQYF | TGCAGTGCTAGAGATGTGAAGCGGGAGACCACAGATACGCAGTATTTT
TRBJ2-1 | few | TRBD2 | TRBV6-4 | CASSDKSGRAWVRNEQFF | TGTGCCAGCAGTGACAAAAGCGGGAGGGCCTGGGTGAGGAATGAGCAGTTCTTC
TRBJ2-1 | many | NA | TRBV28 | CASSFRSSSYNEQFF | TGTGCCAGCAGTTTTAGGTCGAGCTCCTACAATGAGCAGTTCTTC
TRBJ1-3 | many | NA | TRBV20-1 | CSADDRPSRTIYF | TGCAGTGCTGATGACAGGCCATCGCGCACCATATATTTT
TRBJ2-3 | few | NA | TRBV9 | CASSVGGDTQYF | TGTGCCAGCAGCGTAGGGGGAGATACGCAGTATTTT
TRBJ2-7 | few | TRBD1 | TRBV7-8 | CASSLADRGSYEQYF | TGTGCCAGCAGCCTCGCCGACAGGGGCTCCTACGAGCAGTACTTC
TRBJ2-7 | NA | TRBD1 | TRBV19 | CASSKDRADEQHF | TGTGCCAGTAGTAAGGACAGGGCGGACGAGCAGCACTTC
TRBJ2-1 | NA | NA | TRBV19 | CASTDYNEQFF | TGTGCCAGCACGGACTACAATGAGCAGTTCTTC
TRBJ2-1 | many | TRBD2 | TRBV20-1 | CSARKGLAGVYNEQFF | TGCAGTGCTAGAAAGGGACTAGCGGGAGTCTACAATGAGCAGTTCTTC
TRBJ2-2 | few | NA | TRBV6-5 | CASRYIRTPNTGELFF | TGTGCCAGCAGATACATCAGGACACCGAACACCGGGGAGCTGTTTTTT
TRBJ2-7 | few | TRBD2 | TRBV9 | CASSVSSGSYEQYF | TGTGCCAGCAGCGTTTCTAGCGGGAGTTACGAGCAGTACTTC
TRBJ2-7 | NA | TRBD1 | TRBV18 | CASSPAGTGEYEQYF | TGTGCCAGCTCACCAGCCGGGACAGGGGAATACGAGCAGTACTTC
TRBJ1-6 | few | TRBD1 | TRBV20-1 | CSAGDRRSNSPLHF | TGCAGTGCCGGGGACAGACGTTCTAATTCACCCCTCCACTTT
TRBJ2-1 | NA | NA | TRBV7-2 | CASRGRDSGYGEQFF | TGTGCCAGCAGGGGCCGGGATTCTGGGTATGGGGAGCAGTTCTTC
TRBJ2-4 | NA | TRBD1 | TRBV2 | CASSENRGSIQYF | TGTGCCAGCAGTGAAAACAGGGGGAGCATTCAGTACTTC
TRBJ1-1 | many | NA | TRBV18 | CASSPGVGVTEAFF | TGTGCCAGCTCACCAGGGGTCGGGGTCACTGAAGCTTTCTTT
TRBJ2-2 | few | TRBD1 | TRBV10-3 | CAISRQGGTGELFF | TGTGCCATCAGTAGACAGGGTGGAACCGGGGAGCTGTTTTTT
TRBJ1-4 | many | NA | TRBV6-5 | CASSSTSGQFKLFF | TGTGCCAGCAGTTCCACCTCCGGACAGTTCAAACTGTTTTTT
TRBJ1-2 | many | NA | TRBV12-3/TRBV12-4 | CASRDRAYGYTF | TGTGCCAGCAGGGACAGAGCCTATGGCTACACCTTC
TRBJ2-3 | many | NA | TRBV5-1 | CASSLGGGENTQYF | TGCGCCAGCAGCTTGGGTGGGGGCGAAAATACGCAGTATTTT
TRBJ2-2 | few | TRBD1 | TRBV6-5 | CASSYGTAGGSRTGELFF | TGTGCCAGCAGTTACGGAACCGCAGGGGGATCTCGGACCGGGGAGCTGTTTTTT
TRBJ1-1 | NA | NA | TRBV5-6 | CASTEGGTEAFF | TGTGCCAGCACCGAGGGAGGGACTGAAGCTTTCTTT
TRBJ2-6 | few | TRBD2 | TRBV6-6 | CASSYSTSGTSGPRGANVLTF | TGTGCCAGCAGTTACTCGACCTCCGGGACTAGCGGCCCTCGGGGGGCCAACGTCCTGACTTTC
TRBJ2-2 | many | TRBD1 | TRBV29-1 | CSVVTGGPGELFF | TGCAGCGTTGTGACAGGGGGGCCCGGGGAGCTGTTTTTT
TRBJ2-3 | few | NA | TRBV3-1 | CASSLGGTQYF | TGTGCCAGCAGCCTAGGAGGTACGCAGTATTTT
TRBJ2-1 | NA | TRBD2 | TRBV4-1 | CASSQDPSGRAYEQFF | TGCGCCAGCAGCCAAGATCCTAGCGGGAGGGCCTATGAGCAGTTCTTC
TRBJ1-4 | few | NA | TRBV2 | CASSPGPTNEKLFF | TGTGCCAGCAGTCCGGGTCCGACTAATGAAAAACTGTTTTTT
TRBJ1-6 | few | NA | TRBV12-3/TRBV12-4 | CASGTRTGTGNSPLHF | TGTGCCAGCGGGACTCGAACCGGGACCGGGAATTCACCCCTCCACTTT
TRBJ1-5 | few | NA | TRBV10-3 | CAISESGLGLLF | TGTGCCATCAGTGAGTCGGGTCTTGGCCTCCTTTTT
TRBJ2-6 | few | NA | TRBV19 | CASSILSAGANVLTF | TGTGCCAGTAGTATTCTCTCGGCTGGGGCCAACGTCCTGACTTTC
TRBJ1-1 | few | NA | TRBV5-4 | CASSSDTGKNTEAFF | TGTGCCAGCAGCTCAGATACCGGGAAGAACACTGAAGCTTTCTTT
TRBJ2-7 | many | TRBD2 | TRBV28 | CASSYWRERGEQYF | TGTGCCAGCAGTTATTGGCGGGAGCGCGGGGAGCAGTACTTC
TRBJ2-1 | few | NA | TRBV11-1 | CASSPQRNEQFF | TGTGCCAGCAGCCCACAGCGCAATGAGCAGTTCTTC
TRBJ1-5 | many | NA | TRBV7-6 | CASSLGQTQNQPQHF | TGTGCCAGCAGCTTAGGGCAGACTCAAAATCAGCCCCAGCATTTT
TRBJ2-7 | many | NA | TRBV3-1 | CASSQAYEQYF | TGTGCCAGCAGCCAGGCCTACGAGCAGTACTTC
TRBJ2-1 | NA | TRBD1 | TRBV7-9 | CASSTSPGTGKFF | TGTGCCAGCAGCACGAGCCCCGGGACAGGGAAGTTCTTC
TRBJ1-2 | NA | NA | TRBV28 | CANAPPGGGYTF | TGTGCCAACGCCCCCCCCGGGGGCGGCTACACCTTC
TRBJ2-1 | NA | NA | TRBV15 | CATSRDLPTNEQFF | TGTGCCACCAGCAGAGATTTGCCTACCAATGAGCAGTTCTTC
TRBJ2-7 | once | TRBD2 | TRBV19 | CASSTSGRAGLEQYF | TGTGCCAGTAGTACAAGCGGGAGGGCCGGCCTCGAGCAGTACTTC